The clone carrying this T cell receptor beta chain was picked up one time. The repertoire was sequenced with immunoSEQ multiplex PCR; TCRdb's copy has only in-frame clones and lacks some. The data show roughly 15,000 clones, with around 78% seen just once and around 2% held by the top ten. V dropped 2 bases and J dropped 10; count of bases not matched to a gene: 1. The CDR3 is made up of 13 amino acids. CDR1 is ENHRY, CDR2 SYGVKD, per germline. The time point was: cycle 4 day 1 (C4D1), after 5 to 7 weeks of nivolumab. Every patient relapsed after autologous stem cell transplantation, and brentuximab vedotin exposure varied. Out of thawed PBMCs, magnetic negative selection purified CD4+ T cells. This sample is part of a study of PD-1 blockade in classical Hodgkin lymphoma.

Specimen: CD4+ T cells from blood, collected before the fourth cycle of nivolumab. The chain uses TRBV10-3 and TRBJ2-1; 11 nucleotides align to TRBD2. This clonotype was obtained from a human donor with classical Hodgkin lymphoma. CDR3 sequence reads: CAISETSGSEQFF. CDR3 bases: TGTGCCATCAGTGAGACTAGCGGGAGCGAGCAGTTCTTC.